These T cell receptor beta chains were read from a single sample in a study of tumor-infiltrating lymphocytes in primary liver carcinoma. MiXCR, applied by TCRdb to the multiplex PCR reads, yields one record per CDR3 protein. The table has 90,000 to 140,000 distinct CDR3 sequences, 80% to 85% seen once. Sequencing was done on a sample of liver tumor tissue from sampling region 3. The receptors here all came from a man aged 40-55 years with primary liver carcinoma and hepatitis B virus infection. The CDR3 runs from the conserved cysteine through the conserved F or W. D genes are given only for firm matches. Size values are once, few and many counts, or a class for expanded clones, and some rows have none.

TRBV11-2	-	17	TRBJ2-7	TRBD2	CACSLTTSTSAPYEHYF	TGTGCATGCAGCTTAACAACTTCGACTAGCGCACCCTACGAGCATTACTTC
TRBV29-1	medium-sized	17	TRBJ2-6	-	CSVEDTSQNTGANVLTF	TGCAGCGTTGAAGACACCTCGCAGAATACTGGGGCCAACGTCCTGACTTTC
TRBV11-2	-	15	TRBJ2-7	TRBD1	CARSLRWTGENELYF	TGTGCCAGGAGCTTACGCTGGACAGGGGAAAACGAGCTGTACTTC
TRBV12-3/TRBV12-4	-	15	TRBJ1-6	TRBD1	CASSPPGQDNSPPHF	TGTGCCAGCAGTCCGCCGGGACAGGATAATTCACCCCCCCACTTT
TRBV4-3	-	17	TRBJ2-1	TRBD2	CASSQESQAGGLDGQFF	TGCGCCAGCAGCCAAGAGTCCCAAGCGGGAGGTTTGGATGGGCAGTTCTTC
TRBV5-4	many	17	TRBJ2-3	TRBD2	CASSAGTSGLLTDTQYF	TGTGCCAGCAGCGCAGGGACTAGCGGGCTGCTCACAGATACGCAGTATTTT
TRBV4-2	-	19	TRBJ1-5	TRBD1	CASSRGTGSIPNSNQPQHF	TGTGCCAGCAGCCGGGGGACAGGGAGCATCCCGAATAGCAATCAGCCCCAGCATTTT
TRBV30	-	14	TRBJ2-3	-	CASGLMRGTVTQYF	TGTGCCTCCGGCCTCATGAGAGGCACAGTTACGCAGTATTTT
TRBV2	-	13	TRBJ1-5	-	CASSEAWQQPQHF	TGTGCCAGCAGTGAAGCGTGGCAACAGCCCCAGCATTTT
TRBV12-3/TRBV12-4	-	14	TRBJ1-3	-	CASIIQGSGNTIYF	TGTGCCAGCATAATACAGGGCTCTGGAAACACCATATATTTT
TRBV7-3	-	16	TRBJ2-3	-	CASSLTPDASADRQYF	TGTGCCAGCAGCTTAACCCCTGATGCTAGCGCTGATAGGCAGTATTTT
TRBV28	many	15	TRBJ2-6	TRBD1	CASSDREAGANVLTF	TGTGCCAGCAGCGACAGGGAAGCTGGGGCCAACGTCCTGACTTTC
TRBV6-1	-	13	TRBJ1-1	-	CVSRIGEMAEAFF	TGTGTCAGCAGGATAGGGGAAATGGCTGAAGCTTTCTTT